The TCR beta chain under discussion was sequenced for a study of cytomegalovirus exposure and HLA in healthy donors. Whole-study findings and limits: Sequencing depth across donors, presence/absence analyses assumed, was roughly uniform. TCR beta V- and J-gene trimming, according to a later analysis, was linked to a missense DCLRE1C variant.

Notes on this clone: Antigen unknown.

60 Vbeta and 13 Jbeta primers were used in PCR. Per the study methods: Later, an analysis found 65 million to 85 million unique TCR beta chains, and approximately 10 million of these were shared. Measured with immunoSEQ multiplex PCR; TCRdb has only the in-frame clones, and not every one. V, J and clone size derive from that table, while D and trimming were established from the DNA sequence. The clone table shows roughly 50,000 clones, with the ten largest holding 6% to 7.5%. This CDR3 contains 16 residues. Germline V gene lookup returns CDR1 SEHNR and CDR2 FQNEAQ (reference sequence). Germline trimming cut 5 bases from V and 2 bases from J; bases unmatched to any gene: 6.

The genes are TRBV7-9 and TRBJ2-7; 13 nucleotides agree with TRBD2. The clonotype was recovered from a woman in her forties in good health and CMV-seronegative. The sequencing input was PBMCs. The CDR3 region has the DNA TGTGCCAGCAGCGACTTAACTAGCGGGAGGGCCTACGAGCAGTACTTC. Translation: CASSDLTSGRAYEQYF.